The T cell receptor (beta chain) under discussion was sequenced for a study of blood T cell repertoires in COVID-19. Study-level information: The study drew acute and convalescent COVID-19 samples from the United States, Italy and Spain.

Germline trimming cut 6 bases from V and 4 bases from J; bases unmatched to any gene: 2. This CDR3 comprises 13 residues. Germline assignment: CDR1 ENHRY and CDR2 SYGVKD. Source study methods: For nucleated cells, counts were estimated from reference gene primer amplification. Only in-frame clones appear in the TCRdb table, and some are missing; sequencing was by immunoSEQ multiplex PCR. V, J and clone size reflect that table, while D and trimming were determined from the DNA. This sample carries roughly 81,000 clones, 75% to 90% of them seen once, and the ten largest clones take 10% to 15%. Only a few counts were recorded for this clone.

This clonotype was obtained from a man between 70 and 80 years old with active or convalescent COVID-19. The chain uses TRBV10-3 and TRBJ1-5, with 8 bases aligning to TRBD1. Sequencing was performed on peripheral blood. The CDR3 DNA sequence: TGTGCCATCAGGGGACAGGTTAATCAGCCCCAGCATTTT. Translated: CAIRGQVNQPQHF.